The source of this T cell receptor beta chain is a study of blood T cell repertoires in COVID-19. Germline assignment: CDR1 SGHTA and CDR2 FQGTGA. V lost 4 bases and J lost 8, with 11 bases in between. CDR3 length: 13 residues. Repertoires were generated with immunoSEQ multiplex PCR, while TCRdb's copy carries only in-frame clones and drops some. Of some 150,000 clones in the sample, 70% to 90% were seen once. Sample: peripheral blood. The sequence was obtained from a man in his sixties or seventies with acute or convalescent COVID-19. This chain links TRBV7-3 with TRBJ2-2; weak D call: TRBD1 (6 bases). The CDR3 DNA reads TGTGCCAGCAGCTCCCAGGGGTTGGGGGAGCTGTTTTTT. Translating it yields CASSSQGLGELFF.